This T cell receptor beta chain is from a study of control samples from healthy donors and cancer patients. Sequenced by immunoSEQ multiplex PCR; TCRdb stores in-frame clones only, minus some. The data contain tens of thousands of clones, roughly 84% of them singletons. This clonotype was sampled from a man between 60 and 70 years old with head and neck cancer. Sequenced sample: PBMCs.

CDR3: CASRGGTLGNTIYF. CDR3 in DNA: TGTGCCAGCAGGGGGGGGACCCTAGGAAACACCATATATTTT. The V gene is TRBV5-6, the J gene TRBJ1-3, with a possible D match to TRBD1 (5 bases). CDR3 length equals 14 residues. The germline CDR1 and CDR2 sequences are SGHDT and YYEEEE. Between the trimmed V and J ends, which lost 5 bases and 4 bases, there was a span of 13 bases.